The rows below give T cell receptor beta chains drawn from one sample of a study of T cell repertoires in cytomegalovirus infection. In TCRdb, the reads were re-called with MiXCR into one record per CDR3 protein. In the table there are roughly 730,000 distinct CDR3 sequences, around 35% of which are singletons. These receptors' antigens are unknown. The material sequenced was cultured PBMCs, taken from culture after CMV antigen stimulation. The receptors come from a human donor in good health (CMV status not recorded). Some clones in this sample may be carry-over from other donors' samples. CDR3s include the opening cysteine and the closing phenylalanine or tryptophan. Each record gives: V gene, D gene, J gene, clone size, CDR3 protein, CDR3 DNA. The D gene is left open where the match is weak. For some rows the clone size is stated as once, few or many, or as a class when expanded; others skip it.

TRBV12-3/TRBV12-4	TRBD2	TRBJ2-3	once	CASSLSGGTYF	TGTGCCAGCAGTTTATCGGGGGGTACCTATTTT
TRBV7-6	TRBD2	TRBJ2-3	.	CASSKSSPLAGFTDTQYF	TGTGCCAGCAGCAAATCCTCCCCTTTAGCGGGATTCACAGATACGCAGTATTTT
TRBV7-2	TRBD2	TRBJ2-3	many	CASSTRLAGGQDTQYF	TGTGCCAGCAGCACCAGACTAGCGGGGGGGCAAGATACGCAGTATTTT
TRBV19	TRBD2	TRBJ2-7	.	CASSQQRTSVYEQYF	TGTGCCAGTAGTCAACAGAGGACTAGCGTCTACGAGCAGTACTTC
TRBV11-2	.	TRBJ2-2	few	CASSLGQVGELFF	TGTGCCAGCAGCTTAGGACAGGTCGGGGAGCTGTTTTTT
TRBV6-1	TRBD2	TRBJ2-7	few	CASSRPTSGGYEQYF	TGTGCCAGCAGTAGACCGACTAGCGGGGGTTACGAGCAGTACTTC
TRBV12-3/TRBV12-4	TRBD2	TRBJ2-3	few	CASSLLLAASTDTQYF	TGTGCCAGCAGTTTGTTGCTAGCGGCAAGCACAGATACGCAGTATTTT
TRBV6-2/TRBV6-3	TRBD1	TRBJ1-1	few	CASRTGDYTEAFF	TGTGCCAGCCGGACAGGGGACTACACTGAAGCTTTCTTT
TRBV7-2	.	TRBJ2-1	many	CASSLRWLNSYNEQFF	TGTGCCAGCAGCTTACGTTGGCTGAACTCCTACAATGAGCAGTTCTTC
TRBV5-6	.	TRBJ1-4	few	CASSLGSRLEKLFF	TGTGCCAGCAGCTTGGGAAGCCGGCTTGAAAAACTGTTTTTT